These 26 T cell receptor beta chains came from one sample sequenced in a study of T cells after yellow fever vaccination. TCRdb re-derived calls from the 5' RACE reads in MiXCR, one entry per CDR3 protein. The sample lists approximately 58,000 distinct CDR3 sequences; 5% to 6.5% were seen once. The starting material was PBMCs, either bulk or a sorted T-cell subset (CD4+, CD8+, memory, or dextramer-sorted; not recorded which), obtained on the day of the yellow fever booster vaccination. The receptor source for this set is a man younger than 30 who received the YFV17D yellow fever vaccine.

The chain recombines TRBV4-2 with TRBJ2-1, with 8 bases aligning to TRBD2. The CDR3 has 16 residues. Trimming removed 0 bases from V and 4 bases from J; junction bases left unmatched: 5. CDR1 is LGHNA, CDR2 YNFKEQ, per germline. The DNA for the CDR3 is TGTGCCAGCAGCCAAGATATCACGGGAGGGTACAATGAGCAGTTCTTC. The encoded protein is CASSQDITGGYNEQFF.

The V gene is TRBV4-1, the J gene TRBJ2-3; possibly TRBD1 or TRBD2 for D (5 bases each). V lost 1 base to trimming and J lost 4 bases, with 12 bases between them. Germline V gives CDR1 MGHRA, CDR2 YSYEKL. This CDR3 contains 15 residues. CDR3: CASSQVGVAADTQYF. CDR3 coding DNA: TGCGCCAGCAGCCAAGTGGGGGTAGCAGCAGATACGCAGTATTTT.

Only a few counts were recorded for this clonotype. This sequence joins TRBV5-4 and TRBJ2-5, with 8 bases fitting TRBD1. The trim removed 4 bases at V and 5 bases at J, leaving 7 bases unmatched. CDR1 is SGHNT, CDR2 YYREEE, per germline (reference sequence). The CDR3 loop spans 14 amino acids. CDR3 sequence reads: CASSVAGGLETQYF. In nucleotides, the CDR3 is TGTGCCAGCAGCGTCGCAGGGGGCTTGGAGACCCAGTACTTC.

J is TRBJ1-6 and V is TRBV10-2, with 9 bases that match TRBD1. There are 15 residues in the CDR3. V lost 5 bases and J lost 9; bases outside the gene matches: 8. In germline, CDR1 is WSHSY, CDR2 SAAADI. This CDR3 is CASSRPGQGSSPLHF. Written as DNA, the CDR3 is TGCGCCAGCAGTCGACCGGGACAGGGTTCTTCACCCCTCCACTTT.

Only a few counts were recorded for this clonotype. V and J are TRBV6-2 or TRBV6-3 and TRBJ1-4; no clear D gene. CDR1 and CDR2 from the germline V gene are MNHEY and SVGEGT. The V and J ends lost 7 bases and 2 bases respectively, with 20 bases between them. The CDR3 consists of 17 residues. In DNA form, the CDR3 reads TGTGCCAGCACCCAGCCCTTACAAGGACCGACTAATGAAAAACTGTTTTTT. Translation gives CASTQPLQGPTNEKLFF.

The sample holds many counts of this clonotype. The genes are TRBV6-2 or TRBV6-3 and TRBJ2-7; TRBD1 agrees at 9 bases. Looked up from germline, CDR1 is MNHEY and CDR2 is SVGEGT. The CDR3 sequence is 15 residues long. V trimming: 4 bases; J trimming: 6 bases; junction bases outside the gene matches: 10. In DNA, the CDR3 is TGTGCCAGCAGTTGGGGCAGAATGGACAGGGGCGAGCAGTACGTC. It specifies CASSWGRMDRGEQYV.

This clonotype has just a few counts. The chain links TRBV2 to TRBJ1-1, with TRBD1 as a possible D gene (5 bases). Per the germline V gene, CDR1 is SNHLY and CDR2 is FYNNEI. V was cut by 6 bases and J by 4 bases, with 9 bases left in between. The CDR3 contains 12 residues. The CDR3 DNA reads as TGTGCCAGCAGAACAGGAGGCACTGAAGCTTTCTTT. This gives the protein CASRTGGTEAFF.

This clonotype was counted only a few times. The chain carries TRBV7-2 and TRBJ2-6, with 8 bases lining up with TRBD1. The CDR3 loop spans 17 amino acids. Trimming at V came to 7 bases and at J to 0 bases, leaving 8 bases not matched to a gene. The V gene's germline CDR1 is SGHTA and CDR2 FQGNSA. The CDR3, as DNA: TGTGCCAGCACCGCCCAGGACAGGGACTCTGGGGCCAACGTCCTGACTTTC. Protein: CASTAQDRDSGANVLTF.

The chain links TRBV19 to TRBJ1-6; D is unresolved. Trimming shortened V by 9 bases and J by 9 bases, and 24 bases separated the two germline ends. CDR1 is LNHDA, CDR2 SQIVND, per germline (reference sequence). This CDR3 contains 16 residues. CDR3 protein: CASPGPLNVLISPLHF. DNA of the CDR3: TGTGCCAGCCCGGGTCCGTTGAACGTACTAATTTCACCCCTCCACTTT. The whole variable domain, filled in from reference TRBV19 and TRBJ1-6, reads DGGITQSPKYLFRKEGQNVTLSCEQNLNHDAMYWYRQDPGQGLRLIYYSQIVNDFQKGDIAEGYSVSREKKESFPLTVTSAQKNPTAFYLCASPGPLNVLISPLHFGNGTRLTVT.

The CDR3 loop reads CASSRWAGGQSTDTQYF. CDR3 nucleotide sequence: TGTGCCAGCAGCCGTTGGGCGGGGGGGCAAAGCACAGATACGCAGTATTTT. This chain joins TRBV12-3 or TRBV12-4 and TRBJ2-3; TRBD2 matches 9 bases. J was trimmed by 0 bases and V by 6 bases; bases with no gene match: 10. CDR3 length equals 17 residues.

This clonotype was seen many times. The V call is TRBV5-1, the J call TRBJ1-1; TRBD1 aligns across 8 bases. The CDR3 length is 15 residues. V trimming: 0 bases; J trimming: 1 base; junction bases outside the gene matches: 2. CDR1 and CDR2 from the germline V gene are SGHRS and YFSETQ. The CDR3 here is CASSLGTGPNTEAFF. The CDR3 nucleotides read TGCGCCAGCAGCTTGGGGACAGGGCCGAACACTGAAGCTTTCTTT.

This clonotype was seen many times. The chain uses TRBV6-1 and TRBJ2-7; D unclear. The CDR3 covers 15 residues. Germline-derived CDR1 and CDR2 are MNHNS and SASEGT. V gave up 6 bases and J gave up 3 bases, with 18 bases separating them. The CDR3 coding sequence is TGTGCCAGCAGCACCACCACGGAGCAGAACTACGAGCAGTACTTC. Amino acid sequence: CASSTTTEQNYEQYF.

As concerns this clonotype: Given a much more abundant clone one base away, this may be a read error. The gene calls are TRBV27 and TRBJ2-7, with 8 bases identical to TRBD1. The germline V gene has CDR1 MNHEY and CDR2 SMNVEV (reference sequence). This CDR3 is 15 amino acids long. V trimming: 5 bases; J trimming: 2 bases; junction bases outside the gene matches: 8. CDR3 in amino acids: CASSGHRGTPYEQYV. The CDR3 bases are TGTGCCAGCAGTGGGCACAGGGGGACCCCCTACGAGCAGTACGTC.

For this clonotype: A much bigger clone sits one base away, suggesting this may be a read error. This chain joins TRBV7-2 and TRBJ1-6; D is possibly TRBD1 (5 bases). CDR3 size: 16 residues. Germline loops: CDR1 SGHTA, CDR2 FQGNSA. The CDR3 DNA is TGTGCCAGCAGCTTCAGGGTCCCCTCAGCTAATTCACCCCTCAACTTT. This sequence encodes CASSFRVPSANSPLNF.

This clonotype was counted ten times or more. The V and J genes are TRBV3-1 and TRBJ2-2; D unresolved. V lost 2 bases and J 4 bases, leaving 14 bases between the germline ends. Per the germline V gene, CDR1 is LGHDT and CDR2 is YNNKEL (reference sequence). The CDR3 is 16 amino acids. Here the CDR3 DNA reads TGTGCCAGCAGCCAACCCCGCTCGGCTTTCACCGGGGAGCTGTTTTTT. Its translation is CASSQPRSAFTGELFF.

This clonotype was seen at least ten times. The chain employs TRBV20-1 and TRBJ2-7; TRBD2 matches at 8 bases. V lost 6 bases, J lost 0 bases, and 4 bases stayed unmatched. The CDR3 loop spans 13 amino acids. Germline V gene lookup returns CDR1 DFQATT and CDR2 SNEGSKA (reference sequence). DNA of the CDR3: TGCAGTGCCGGTAGCGGGGTCTCCTACGAGCAGTACTTC. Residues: CSAGSGVSYEQYF.

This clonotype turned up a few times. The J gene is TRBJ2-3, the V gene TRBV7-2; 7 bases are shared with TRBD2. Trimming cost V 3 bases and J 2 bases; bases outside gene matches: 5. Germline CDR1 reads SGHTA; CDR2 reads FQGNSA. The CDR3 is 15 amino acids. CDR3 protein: CASSLSSGYTDTQYF. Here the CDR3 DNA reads TGTGCCAGCAGCTTGTCTAGCGGCTACACAGATACGCAGTATTTT.

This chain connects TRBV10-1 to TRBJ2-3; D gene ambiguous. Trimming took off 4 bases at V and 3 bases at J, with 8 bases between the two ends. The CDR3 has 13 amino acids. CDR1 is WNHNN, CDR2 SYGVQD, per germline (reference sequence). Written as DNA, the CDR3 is TGCGCCAGCAGTGCCGATAATACAGATACGCAGTATTTT. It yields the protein CASSADNTDTQYF.

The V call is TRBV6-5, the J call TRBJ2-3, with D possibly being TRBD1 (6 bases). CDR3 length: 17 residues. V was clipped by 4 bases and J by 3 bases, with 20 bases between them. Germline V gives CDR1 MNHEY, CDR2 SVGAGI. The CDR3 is CASSSPGTLPGTDTQYF. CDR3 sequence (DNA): TGTGCCAGCAGTTCACCCGGGACACTCCCCGGGACAGATACGCAGTATTTT.

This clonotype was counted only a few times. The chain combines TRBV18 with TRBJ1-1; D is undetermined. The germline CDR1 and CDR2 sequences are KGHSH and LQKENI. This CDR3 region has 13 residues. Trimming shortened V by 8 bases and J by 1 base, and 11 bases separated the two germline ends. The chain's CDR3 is CASKDGENTEAFF. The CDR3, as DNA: TGTGCCAGCAAGGACGGGGAGAACACTGAAGCTTTCTTT.

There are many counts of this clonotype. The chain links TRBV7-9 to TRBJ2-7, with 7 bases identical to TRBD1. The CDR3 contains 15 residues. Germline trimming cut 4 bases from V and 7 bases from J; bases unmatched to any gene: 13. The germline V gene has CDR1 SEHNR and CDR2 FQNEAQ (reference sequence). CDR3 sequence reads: CASSSTDRAQWEQYF. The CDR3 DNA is TGTGCCAGCAGCTCAACCGACAGGGCCCAGTGGGAGCAGTACTTC.

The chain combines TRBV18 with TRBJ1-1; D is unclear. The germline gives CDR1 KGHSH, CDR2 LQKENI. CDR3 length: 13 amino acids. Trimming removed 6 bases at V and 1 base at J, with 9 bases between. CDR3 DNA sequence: TGTGCCAGCTCCTCTGACTGGAACACTGAAGCTTTCTTT. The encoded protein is CASSSDWNTEAFF.

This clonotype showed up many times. CDR3 region: CASSQDRGGVTDTQYF. The CDR3 nucleotides read TGTGCCAGCAGCCAAGATCGCGGGGGGGTCACAGATACGCAGTATTTT. The chain has TRBV4-2 and TRBJ2-3, with TRBD2 matching over 9 bases. V gave up 0 bases and J gave up 2 bases; unmatched junction bases: 3. There are 16 residues in the CDR3. The germline V gene has CDR1 LGHNA and CDR2 YNFKEQ.

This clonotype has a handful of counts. The CDR3 DNA follows: TGTGCCAGCAGTTTATCCGGGACAGGGGCAATGGCCGAGCAGTACGTC. It translates to CASSLSGTGAMAEQYV. The chain links TRBV27 to TRBJ2-7, with 10 bases identical to TRBD1. With 0 bases clipped from V and 6 bases from J, the junction kept 8 bases outside the gene matches. Per the germline V gene, CDR1 is MNHEY and CDR2 is SMNVEV (reference sequence). The CDR3 has 16 amino acids.

The CDR3 here is CASSLDGNQPQHF. CDR3 in DNA: TGCGCCAGCAGCTTGGACGGGAATCAGCCCCAGCATTTT. J is TRBJ1-5 and V is TRBV5-1; D gene uncertain. The CDR3 totals 13 residues. Trimming took 0 bases from V and 4 from J, leaving 5 bases between them. Germline assignment: CDR1 SGHRS and CDR2 YFSETQ. Supplemented by reference TRBV5-1 and TRBJ1-5, the full variable domain reads KAGVTQTPRYLIKTRGQQVTLSCSPISGHRSVSWYQQTPGQGLQFLFEYFSETQRNKGNFPGRFSGRQFSNSRSEMNVSTLELGDSALYLCASSLDGNQPQHFGDGTRLSIL.

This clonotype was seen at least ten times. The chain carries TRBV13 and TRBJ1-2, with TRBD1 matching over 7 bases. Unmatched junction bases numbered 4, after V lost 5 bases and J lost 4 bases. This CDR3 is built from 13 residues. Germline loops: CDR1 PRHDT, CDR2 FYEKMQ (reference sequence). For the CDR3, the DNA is TGTGCCAGCAGCATCCGGGACAGCTATGGCTACACCTTC. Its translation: CASSIRDSYGYTF.